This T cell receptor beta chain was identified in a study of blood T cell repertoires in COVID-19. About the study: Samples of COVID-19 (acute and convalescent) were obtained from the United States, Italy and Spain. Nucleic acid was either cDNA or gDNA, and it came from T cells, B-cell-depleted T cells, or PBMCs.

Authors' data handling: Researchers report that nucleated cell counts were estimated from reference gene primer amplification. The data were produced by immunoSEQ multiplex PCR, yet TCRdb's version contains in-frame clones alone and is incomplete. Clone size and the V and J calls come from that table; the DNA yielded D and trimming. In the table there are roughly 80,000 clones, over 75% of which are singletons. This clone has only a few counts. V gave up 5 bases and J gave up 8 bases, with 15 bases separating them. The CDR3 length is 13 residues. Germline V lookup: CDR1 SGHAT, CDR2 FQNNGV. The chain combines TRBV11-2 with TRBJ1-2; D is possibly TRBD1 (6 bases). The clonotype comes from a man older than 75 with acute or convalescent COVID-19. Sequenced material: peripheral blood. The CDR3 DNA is TGTGCCAGCAGCATCGACAGGACTCGAGGCTACACCTTC. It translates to CASSIDRTRGYTF.